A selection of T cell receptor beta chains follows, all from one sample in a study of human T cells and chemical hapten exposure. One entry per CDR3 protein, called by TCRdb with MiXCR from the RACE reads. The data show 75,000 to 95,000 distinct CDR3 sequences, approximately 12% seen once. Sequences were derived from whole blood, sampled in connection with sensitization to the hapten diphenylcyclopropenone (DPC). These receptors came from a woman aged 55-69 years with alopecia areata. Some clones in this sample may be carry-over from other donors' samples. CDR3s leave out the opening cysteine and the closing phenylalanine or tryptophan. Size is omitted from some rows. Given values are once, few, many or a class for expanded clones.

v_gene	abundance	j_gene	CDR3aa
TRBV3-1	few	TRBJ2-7	ASSQGPQSNYEQY
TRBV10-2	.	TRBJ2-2	ASSEAATGELF
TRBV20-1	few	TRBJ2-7	SARVGQYEQY
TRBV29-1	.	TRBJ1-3	SGANNGNTIY
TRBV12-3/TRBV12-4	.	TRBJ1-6	ASSWGVMSPLH
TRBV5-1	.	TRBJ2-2	ASSFTGSAGELF
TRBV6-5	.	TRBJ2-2	ASKQNRVGTGELF
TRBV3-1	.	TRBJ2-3	ASSPGTRSDTQY
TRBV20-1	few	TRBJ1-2	SARDPPGGYT
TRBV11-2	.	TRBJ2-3	ASSPPPDTQY
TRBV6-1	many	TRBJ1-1	ASSAQTGRGTEAF
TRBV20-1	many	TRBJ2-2	SANRGKTGELF
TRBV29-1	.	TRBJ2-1	SVGTGGYGEQF
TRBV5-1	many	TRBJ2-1	ASSLVASGSYNEQF
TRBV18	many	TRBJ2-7	ASSPHLYEQY
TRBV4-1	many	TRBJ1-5	ASSQGRGGGNQPQH
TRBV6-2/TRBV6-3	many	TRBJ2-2	ASSYLDGLF
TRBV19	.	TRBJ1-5	ASSIRTGINQPQH
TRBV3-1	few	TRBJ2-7	ASSRGLAGATYEQY
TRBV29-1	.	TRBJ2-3	SVVGSEGLQY
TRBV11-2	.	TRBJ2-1	ASSLGRGYSSYNEQF
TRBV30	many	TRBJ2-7	AFYDRGLYEQY
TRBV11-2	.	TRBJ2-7	ASSLGATGAVLYEQY
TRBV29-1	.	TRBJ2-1	SVEGWGTSGDYNEQF
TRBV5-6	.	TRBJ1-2	ASSLVTHTKGYGYT
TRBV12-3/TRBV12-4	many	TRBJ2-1	ASSLGSLDEQF
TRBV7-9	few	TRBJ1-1	ASSATGAEAF
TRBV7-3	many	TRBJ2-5	ASSLNPSGGQETQY
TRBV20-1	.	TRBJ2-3	SARTDSTDTQY
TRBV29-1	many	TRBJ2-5	SAQGQGVETQY
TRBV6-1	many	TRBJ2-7	ASSEGTGHQEQY
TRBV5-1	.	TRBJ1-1	ASSFQANTEAF
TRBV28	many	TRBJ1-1	ASSLSSDTEAF
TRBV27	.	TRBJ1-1	ASSLSQGNTEAF
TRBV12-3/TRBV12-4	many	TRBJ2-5	ASSFFGGQTQETQY
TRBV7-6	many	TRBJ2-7	ASSLGWGTYEQY
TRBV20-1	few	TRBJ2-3	SATPSRPTDTQY
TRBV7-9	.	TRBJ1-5	ASSLAGSNQPQH
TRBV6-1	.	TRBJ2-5	ASREGPETQY
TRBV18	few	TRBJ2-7	ASSQGLETYEQY
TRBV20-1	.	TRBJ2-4	SARSILSGTPAKNIQY
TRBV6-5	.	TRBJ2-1	ASSSTSGGRNEQF
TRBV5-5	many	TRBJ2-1	ASSPSTSIYNEQF
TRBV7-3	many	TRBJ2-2	ASSFTGTMPTGELF
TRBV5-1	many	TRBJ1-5	ASSAGERQPQH
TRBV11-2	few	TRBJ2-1	ASSLAPEGHEQF
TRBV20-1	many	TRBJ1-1	SPGGAF
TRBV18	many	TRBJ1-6	ASSQSPGNSNSPLH
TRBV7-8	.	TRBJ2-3	ASSLLPGLAGTSYSTDTQY
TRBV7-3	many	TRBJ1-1	ASSRDRHTEAF
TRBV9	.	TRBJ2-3	ASSVGGHFRDTQY
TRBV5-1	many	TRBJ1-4	ASSLGEARGLNEKLF
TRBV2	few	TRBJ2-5	ASNVPGPQETQY
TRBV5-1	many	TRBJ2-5	ASSLRGQETQY
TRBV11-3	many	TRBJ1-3	ASSSVSGNTIY
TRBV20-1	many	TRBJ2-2	SARQPNTGELF
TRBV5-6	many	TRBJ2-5	ASSLYAMLETQY
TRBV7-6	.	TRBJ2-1	ANSLAEGYNEQF
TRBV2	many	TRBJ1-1	ASSESTGGISNTEAF